What follows describes a single T cell receptor (beta chain). The data are from a study of blood T cell repertoires in COVID-19. The wider study: There were acute and convalescent COVID-19 samples, and they came from the United States, Italy and Spain.

The CDR3 totals 17 residues. Germline V gene data show CDR1 as MNHEY and CDR2 as SMNVEV (reference sequence). Trimming pared 2 bases from V and 0 bases from J, leaving 15 bases between. Using immunoSEQ multiplex PCR, the repertoire was profiled, and TCRdb retains in-frame clones only, with some absent. Here the sample spans about 38,000 clones, about 89% being singletons. This receptor was taken from a man aged 45-65 years with active or convalescent COVID-19. Source material: peripheral blood. The V and J genes are TRBV27 and TRBJ2-3, with D possibly TRBD1 on 6 matching bases. CDR3 protein: CASSLTRTVSSTDTQYF. DNA for the CDR3: TGTGCCAGCAGTTTAACCCGGACAGTTTCTAGCACAGATACGCAGTATTTT.